This is a list of T cell receptor beta chains from one sample in a study of T cell responses to AZD1222 COVID-19 vaccine. Assay used: immunoSEQ multiplex PCR; TCRdb lists only in-frame clones, some missing. The sample lists roughly 190,000 clones, more than 80% seen once, with around 4.3% in the top ten. Sample: peripheral blood, taken on day 0 of AZD1222 vaccination. The receptors here all came from an adult in good health. Each CDR3 is given with its conserved first and last residue. A D gene is named only where the DNA matches it firmly. Clone size, where shown, is once, few, many, or a class for clones that have expanded.

V	D	J	length	size	DNA	CDR3
TRBV5-4	TRBD1	TRBJ1-2	16	once	TGTGCCAGCAGCTTGGGTGGGACAGGGGGCCACTATGGCTACACCTTC	CASSLGGTGGHYGYTF
TRBV6-5	.	TRBJ1-4	10	.	TGTGCCAGCCGGGATGAAAAACTGTTTTTT	CASRDEKLFF
TRBV10-2	TRBD1	TRBJ2-7	13	.	TGCGCCAGCAGGGACAGGGGGCTCTACGAGCAGTACTTC	CASRDRGLYEQYF
TRBV5-1	.	TRBJ2-7	15	.	TGCGCCAGCAGCTTGAACGCGGGTTCCACCTACGAGCAGTACTTC	CASSLNAGSTYEQYF
TRBV25-1	TRBD1	TRBJ1-2	14	.	TGTGCCAGCAGTCCGGGCGGGACAGACCATGGCTACACCTTC	CASSPGGTDHGYTF
TRBV11-3	.	TRBJ2-1	12	.	TGTGCCAGCAGCCCAAGCGGGTATGAGCAGTTCTTC	CASSPSGYEQFF
TRBV6-5	.	TRBJ2-1	13	.	TGTGCCAGCGGGACTGGAGGGGACAATGAGCAGTTCTTC	CASGTGGDNEQFF
TRBV7-9	.	TRBJ2-1	14	.	TGTGCCAGCAGCTTTTTGAACTGGGAATCGGAGCAGTTCTTC	CASSFLNWESEQFF
TRBV9	.	TRBJ2-7	17	.	TGTGCCAGCAGCCCTTCTAGGGGCACACGTCTCGCATACGAGCAGTACTTC	CASSPSRGTRLAYEQYF
TRBV5-1	.	TRBJ1-5	13	.	TGCGCCAGCAGCGCGGCGATGGATCAGCCCCAGCATTTT	CASSAAMDQPQHF
TRBV11-2	TRBD1	TRBJ1-1	15	.	TGTGCCAGCAGCTTAGTCCAGGGGGTGAACACTGAAGCTTTCTTT	CASSLVQGVNTEAFF
TRBV6-1	.	TRBJ1-5	15	.	TGTGCCAGCAGTGAATCCCCATATAGCAATCAGCCCCAGCATTTT	CASSESPYSNQPQHF